These 28 T cell receptor beta chains share one sample of origin, sequenced in a study of metastatic and nonmetastatic thyroid tumors. Until they underwent thyroid surgery, no patient had received any treatment. TCRdb reanalyzed the PCR reads via MiXCR. The sample has about 8,000 clones; 27% are singletons. The sample consisted of adjacent normal tissue. The source of these receptors is a female donor with papillary thyroid cancer or a benign thyroid nodule (not recorded which). Some clones in this sample may be carry-over from other donors' samples.

The rearrangement links TRBV24-1 to TRBJ2-3; TRBD1 is a possible D gene (5 bases). Germline V gene lookup returns CDR1 KGHDR and CDR2 SFDVKD. The CDR3 length is 14 residues. V lost 4 bases, J lost 10 bases, and 17 bases lay in between. CDR3 in amino acids: CATSEGRASKPQYF. The CDR3, as DNA: TGTGCCACCAGTGAGGGCAGGGCATCGAAGCCGCAGTATTTT.

V is TRBV6-1 and J is TRBJ1-3; D is uncertain. The V and J ends lost 3 bases and 3 bases respectively, with 18 bases between them. The CDR3 is made up of 17 amino acids. Germline V gene data show CDR1 as MNHNS and CDR2 as SASEGT. The CDR3 DNA sequence: TGTGCCAGCAGTGACCAGGCCAATCCTCAATATGGAAACACCATATATTTT. Protein: CASSDQANPQYGNTIYF.

This clone has ten or more counts. Mismatch with germline at one junction end may stem from a read error. This sample also contains other DNA sequences that code for the same CDR3. V is TRBV5-6 and J is TRBJ2-5; D may correspond to TRBD1 or TRBD2 (5 bases each). The CDR3 sequence is 16 residues long. The germline CDR1 and CDR2 sequences are SGHDT and YYEEEE. As DNA, the CDR3 is TGCGCCAGCAGCTTTGATCTGGGACGAACTGAAGAGACCCAGTACTTC. Its translation: CASSFDLGRTEETQYF.

This chain uses TRBV20-1 with TRBJ1-1; a weak D match, TRBD1 (6 bases). Trimming cost V 6 bases and J 1 base, with 12 bases left between them. Germline V CDR1 and CDR2: DFQATT, SNEGSKA (reference sequence). The length of the CDR3 is 13 residues. CDR3 DNA: TGCAGTGCCCCCACAGGGCAGAACACTGAAGCTTTCTTT. This sequence encodes CSAPTGQNTEAFF.

In this sample, this clone turned up a few times. The chain recombines TRBV19 with TRBJ2-3; 8 nucleotides line up with TRBD2. Germline V CDR1 and CDR2: LNHDA, SQIVND (reference sequence). The CDR3 runs to 14 residues. The trim removed 9 bases at V and 5 bases at J, leaving 10 bases unmatched. The CDR3 bases are TGTGCCAGCGCCCTCAGGCTAGCGGGAGATACGCAGTATTTT. It encodes CASALRLAGDTQYF.

By its share, this clone is medium-sized (0.01 to 0.1%). The chain employs TRBV10-1 and TRBJ2-5; tentative D call: TRBD1 (6 bases). The length of the CDR3 is 13 residues. V dropped 9 bases and J dropped 0 bases, with 11 bases sitting between them. CDR1 and CDR2 from the germline V gene are WNHNN and SYGVQD (reference sequence). CDR3 nucleotides: TGCGCCAGTCAGGACAGTAACCAAGAGACCCAGTACTTC. Translated, it gives CASQDSNQETQYF.

This clone was recorded at least ten times. The CDR3 coding sequence is TGTGCCAGCAGCCTAAAGACACAGGGTAACTATGGCTACACCTTC. As protein: CASSLKTQGNYGYTF. This chain joins TRBV3-1 and TRBJ1-2, with a weak D call TRBD1 (6 bases). In germline, CDR1 is LGHDT, CDR2 YNNKEL (reference sequence). The V gene lost 4 bases and the J gene lost 1 base, with 13 bases spanning the gap. This CDR3 comprises 15 residues.

This clone was counted ten times or more. The chain combines TRBV5-1 with TRBJ2-1; 16 bases map to TRBD2. Looked up from germline, CDR1 is SGHRS and CDR2 is YFSETQ. The CDR3 contains 17 residues. J gave up 7 bases and V 4 bases, and 8 bases lay outside the gene matches. The CDR3 nucleotides are TGCGCCAGCAGCCGGGGGACTAGCGGGAGGGCCGGAAATGAGCAGTTCTTC. This sequence encodes CASSRGTSGRAGNEQFF.

V is TRBV10-3 and J is TRBJ1-1; D unresolved. Germline V gene data show CDR1 as ENHRY and CDR2 as SYGVKD. The V end was cut by 6 bases, the J end by 7 bases, with 9 bases between. The CDR3 covers 11 residues. The CDR3 sequence is CAISGRGEAFF. For the CDR3, the DNA is TGTGCCATCAGCGGACGGGGTGAAGCTTTCTTT.

By proportion, this clone is medium-sized. The rearrangement uses TRBV12-3 or TRBV12-4 and TRBJ2-1, with a weak D call TRBD2 (6 bases). This CDR3 region has 13 residues. With 3 bases removed from V and 8 bases from J, the gap between germline ends came to 11 bases. CDR3 DNA sequence: TGTGCCAGCAGTTTTCCGGGGGATGATGAGCAGTTCTTC. It translates to CASSFPGDDEQFF.

The table lists this clone with a few counts. The chain combines TRBV28 with TRBJ2-5; 9 bases map to TRBD1. After removal of 4 bases from V and 5 bases from J, the junction contained 8 bases not matched to a gene. The CDR3 has 15 residues. Germline CDR1 is MDHEN and CDR2 is SYDVKM. The DNA of the CDR3 is TGTGCCAGCAGTTCAAACAGGGGGCGCCGGGAGACCCAGTACTTC. This codes for CASSSNRGRRETQYF. Using reference TRBV28 and TRBJ2-5 for the parts outside the CDR3, the full variable domain is DVKVTQSSRYLVKRTGEKVFLECVQDMDHENMFWYRQDPGLGLRLIYFSYDVKMKEKGDIPEGYSVSREKKERFSLILESASTNQTSMYLCASSSNRGRRETQYFGPGTRLLVL.

This clone was counted between two and nine times. The chain links TRBV15 to TRBJ2-6, with no clear D. Germline lookup yields CDR1 LNHNV and CDR2 YYDKDF (reference sequence). Trimming took 4 bases from V and 11 from J, leaving 15 bases between them. The CDR3 is 14 residues long. CDR3 protein: CATSTRALHDVLTF. The CDR3, as DNA: TGTGCCACCAGCACCCGGGCCCTGCACGACGTCCTGACTTTC.

By sample share, this clone is large. The chain couples TRBV20-1 to TRBJ2-7, with D perhaps matching TRBD1 or TRBD2 (7 bases each). The CDR3 contains 10 residues. Germline V gene lookup returns CDR1 DFQATT and CDR2 SNEGSKA (reference sequence). The CDR3 nucleotides read TGCAGCCCCCAGGGGGGGGAGCAGTACTTC. It yields the protein CSPQGGEQYF.

This clone was counted many times. The rearrangement links TRBV6-6 to TRBJ2-1; 12 positions match TRBD1. CDR3 length: 23 amino acids. Looked up from germline, CDR1 is MNHNY and CDR2 is SVGAGI (reference sequence). The junction had 24 bases not matched to a gene; V was cut back by 4 bases and J by 2 bases. This CDR3 reads CASSSPGTGGVSGSGGTYNEQFF. The CDR3 coding sequence is TGTGCCAGCAGTTCACCAGGGACAGGGGGCGTAAGCGGGAGTGGGGGGACCTACAATGAGCAGTTCTTC.

This clone has only one observation. The CDR3 loop is CSATRDSGTNEKLFF. The DNA of the CDR3 is TGCAGTGCTACCAGGGACAGCGGTACTAATGAAAAACTGTTTTTT. The rearrangement uses TRBV20-1 and TRBJ1-4; 7 nucleotides agree with TRBD1. Germline assignment: CDR1 DFQATT and CDR2 SNEGSKA (reference sequence). This CDR3 contains 15 residues. J was trimmed by 2 bases and V by 4 bases; bases with no gene match: 7.

This clone has more than one count but fewer than ten. The genes are TRBV6-2 or TRBV6-3 and TRBJ1-6, with 7 bases lining up with TRBD1. Germline trimming cut 9 bases from V and 7 bases from J; bases unmatched to any gene: 9. Per germline, CDR1 MNHEY and CDR2 SVGEGT. The CDR3 consists of 14 residues. The CDR3 DNA reads TGTGCCAGTTTGGACAGGCGTACGAATTCACCCCTCCACTTT. Translation gives CASLDRRTNSPLHF.

This clone was detected many times. The rearrangement links TRBV19 to TRBJ2-2; 8 bases match TRBD1. The CDR3 totals 17 residues. The J segment lost 4 bases and the V segment lost 6 bases, leaving 13 bases of the junction unmatched. Germline-derived CDR1 and CDR2 are LNHDA and SQIVND (reference sequence). CDR3: CASRTGFRGRGTGELFF. The CDR3, as DNA: TGTGCCAGTAGGACTGGATTCAGGGGGCGCGGCACCGGGGAGCTGTTTTTT.

The gene calls are TRBV6-2 or TRBV6-3 and TRBJ1-1; no clear D. The CDR3 is made up of 12 amino acids. With 3 bases removed from V and 4 bases from J, the gap between germline ends came to 6 bases. Looked up from germline, CDR1 is MNHEY and CDR2 is SVGEGT. CDR3 nucleotide sequence: TGTGCCAGCAGTTATCGTAGCACTGAAGCTTTCTTT. It specifies CASSYRSTEAFF.

The chain combines TRBV27 with TRBJ2-7; D gene uncertain. This CDR3 has 12 residues. Between the trimmed V and J ends, which lost 6 bases and 5 bases, there was a span of 11 bases. Germline CDR1 reads MNHEY; CDR2 reads SMNVEV (reference sequence). The CDR3 DNA reads as TGTGCCAGCAGCGGGCTAGGCAACGAGCAGTACTTC. It encodes CASSGLGNEQYF.

Sample share makes this clone medium-sized. CDR3 DNA: TGTGCCACCAGCAGAGATGAACCCCCACCCGGCTATGAGCAGTTCTTC. The encoded protein is CATSRDEPPPGYEQFF. V is TRBV15 and J is TRBJ2-1; D uncertain. The germline V gene encodes CDR1 LNHNV and CDR2 YYDKDF (reference sequence). V lost 0 bases and J lost 8, with 17 bases in between. The CDR3 has 16 amino acids. Using reference TRBV15 and TRBJ2-1 for the parts outside the CDR3, the full variable domain is DAMVIQNPRYQVTQFGKPVTLSCSQTLNHNVMYWYQQKSSQAPKLLFHYYDKDFNNEADTPDNFQSRRPNTSFCFLDIRSPGLGDTAMYLCATSRDEPPPGYEQFFGPGTRLTVL.

This clone appeared a few times. This chain joins TRBV27 and TRBJ2-7; tentative D call: TRBD2 (6 bases). CDR3 length: 15 amino acids. With 2 bases removed from V and 4 bases from J, the gap between germline ends came to 15 bases. In germline, CDR1 is MNHEY, CDR2 SMNVEV (reference sequence). The CDR3 coding sequence is TGTGCCAGCAGTTTAGGGGCTGGACTAACGTACGAGCAGTACTTC. Translating it yields CASSLGAGLTYEQYF.

The V call is TRBV9, the J call TRBJ2-3, with TRBD2 matching over 7 bases. Germline CDR1 is SGDLS and CDR2 is YYNGEE. CDR3 length: 16 amino acids. J gave up 0 bases and V 3 bases, and 7 bases lay outside the gene matches. This CDR3 reads CASSARGGDSTDTQYF. In DNA, the CDR3 is TGTGCCAGCAGCGCCCGGGGAGGGGATAGCACAGATACGCAGTATTTT.

V is TRBV20-1 and J is TRBJ2-3; TRBD2 might be the D (7 bases). Germline values: CDR1 DFQATT, CDR2 SNEGSKA (reference sequence). The CDR3 extends over 14 amino acids. CDR3 sequence reads: CSALFGGRGNTQYF. The CDR3 nucleotides read TGCAGCGCACTATTCGGGGGGCGGGGGAATACGCAGTATTTT.

This clone was counted a few times. The chain uses TRBV6-6 and TRBJ2-7; 10 bases are a match to TRBD1. The CDR3 loop spans 14 amino acids. Germline V gene data show CDR1 as MNHNY and CDR2 as SVGAGI (reference sequence). After removal of 2 bases from V and 7 bases from J, the junction contained 5 bases not matched to a gene. The CDR3 region is CASSYRQGAGEQYF. Here the CDR3 DNA reads TGTGCCAGCAGTTACAGACAGGGGGCGGGGGAGCAGTACTTC.

This clone was counted between two and nine times. A read error may produce the germline difference seen at one junction end. J is TRBJ2-1 and V is TRBV10-3, with D tentatively TRBD2 (6 bases). Germline CDR1 and CDR2: ENHRY and SYGVKD. The CDR3 is 13 amino acids. CDR3 nucleotide sequence: TGTGCCATCAGGACGGGGACTGACAATGAGAAGTTCTTC. It yields the protein CAIRTGTDNEKFF.

With respect to this clone: This same CDR3 is encoded by further DNA sequences in the sample. This chain links TRBV19 with TRBJ2-2; 9 positions match TRBD2. This CDR3 spans 16 amino acids. Germline V gene data show CDR1 as LNHDA and CDR2 as SQIVND (reference sequence). The V segment lost 6 bases and the J segment 5 bases; nucleotides outside the gene matches: 10. CDR3 nucleotide sequence: TGTGCCAGTAGGGCGGGGCTGGCGGGGGGGACCGGGGAGCTGTTTTTT. The encoded protein is CASRAGLAGGTGELFF. Combining the CDR3 with reference TRBV19 and TRBJ2-2 gives the whole variable domain DGGITQSPKYLFRKEGQNVTLSCEQNLNHDAMYWYRQDPGQGLRLIYYSQIVNDFQKGDIAEGYSVSREKKESFPLTVTSAQKNPTAFYLCASRAGLAGGTGELFFGEGSRLTVL.

The chain recombines TRBV27 with TRBJ2-6, with a possible D match to TRBD1 (6 bases). The germline V gene has CDR1 MNHEY and CDR2 SMNVEV (reference sequence). The CDR3 sequence is 15 residues long. V was cut by 2 bases and J by 4 bases, with 9 bases left in between. The CDR3 protein is CASSLQGSGANVLTF. The DNA for the CDR3 is TGTGCCAGCAGTTTACAGGGGTCAGGGGCCAACGTCCTGACTTTC.

At least ten counts were recorded for this clone. This chain joins TRBV4-1 and TRBJ2-5, with TRBD1 identical over 8 bases. Germline V gene sequence: CDR1 MGHRA, CDR2 YSYEKL. Trimming at V came to 4 bases and at J to 4 bases, leaving 8 bases not matched to a gene. The CDR3 consists of 15 residues. CDR3 sequence: CASSLLGQAGETQYF. CDR3 nucleotide sequence: TGCGCCAGCAGCCTTCTGGGACAGGCAGGAGAGACCCAGTACTTC.